This T cell receptor (beta chain) appears in the sequencing data of a study of blood T cell repertoires in COVID-19. The wider study: Researchers got acute and convalescent COVID-19 samples from the United States, Italy and Spain. PBMCs, B-cell-depleted T cells, or T cells provided the cDNA or gDNA that made up the material.

V trimming: 0 bases; J trimming: 7 bases; junction bases outside the gene matches: 13. The CDR3 contains 18 residues. Germline V gene sequence: CDR1 SGHKS, CDR2 YYEKEE (reference sequence). Methods used by the authors: From reference gene primer amplification, estimates of nucleated cell counts were derived. Sequencing was performed with immunoSEQ multiplex PCR; in TCRdb, only in-frame clones are kept and a portion is missing. Clone size and the V and J calls come from that table; the DNA yielded D and trimming. This sample has hundreds of thousands of clones; about nine tenths occur once, and the top ten carry under 1.5%.

Sequenced sample: peripheral blood. J is TRBJ1-6 and V is TRBV5-5; 7 bases are shared with TRBD1. This TCR derives from a woman aged 30 to 39 with active or convalescent COVID-19. The CDR3 protein is CASSLGTGALNWNSPLHF. In DNA form, the CDR3 reads TGTGCCAGCAGCTTGGGCACAGGGGCTCTCAACTGGAATTCACCCCTCCACTTT.